The TCR beta chain described here comes from a study of T-cell reconstitution after alpha-beta-depleted transplantation in children. General study points: Expanded graft clones numbering several hundred reportedly gave rise to alpha-beta T cells about two months after transplant. Most T-cell counts and diversity one year after the transplant came from T cells that were newly produced.

Notes on this clonotype: Its antigen is unknown.

Researchers prepared the TCRbeta library using unique molecular identifiers, the study reports. TCRdb reprocessed the PCR reads via MiXCR and lists one record per CDR3 protein. The table records around 670,000 distinct CDR3 sequences, 10% to 15% of them present only once. Trimming removed 5 bases at V and 2 bases at J, with 16 bases between. CDR3 length: 14 residues. CDR1 and CDR2 from the germline V gene are SQVTM and ANQGSEA. This chain joins TRBV29-1 and TRBJ2-7; no definite D call. The sample here was PBMCs, taken before TCRalphabeta/CD19-depleted stem cell transplant. This receptor was identified in a girl aged 2-10 years with congenital amegakaryocytic thrombocytopenia, due to receive a stem cell transplant. The CDR3 here is CSVRVLGIAYEQYF. CDR3 in DNA: TGCAGCGTTCGGGTGTTGGGGATAGCCTACGAGCAGTACTTC.